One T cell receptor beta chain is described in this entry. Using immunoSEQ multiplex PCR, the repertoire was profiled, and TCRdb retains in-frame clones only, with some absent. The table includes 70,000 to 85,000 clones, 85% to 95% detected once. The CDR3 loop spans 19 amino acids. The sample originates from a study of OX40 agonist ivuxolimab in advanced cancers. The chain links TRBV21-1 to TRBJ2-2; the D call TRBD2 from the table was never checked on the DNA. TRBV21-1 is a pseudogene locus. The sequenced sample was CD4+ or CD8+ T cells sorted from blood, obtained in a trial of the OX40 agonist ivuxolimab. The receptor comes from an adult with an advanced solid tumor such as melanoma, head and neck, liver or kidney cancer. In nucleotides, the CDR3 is TGTGCCAGCAGCAAAGCGCAGGGACTAGCGGGAGGCTACACCGGGGAGCTGTTTTTT. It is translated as CASSKAQGLAGGYTGELFF.